These 17 T cell receptor beta chains came from one sample sequenced in a study of vaccination and CD4 T cells after COVID-19. Stated treatment: roughly 10-day PBMC culture with coronavirus spike peptide pools or control peptides (ViraFEST assay). Oncomine TCR Beta short-read sequencing was applied to DNA from cultured CD4+ T cells. TCRdb reprocessed the PCR reads via MiXCR and lists one record per CDR3 protein. The sample consists of 25,000 to 30,000 distinct CDR3 sequences, 40% to 55% of them appearing once. Their specific antigens are unknown. The input for sequencing was CD4+ T cells from blood, cultured in vitro, taken before SARS-CoV-2 vaccination. The receptors derive from a human donor who received a COVID-19 vaccine.

This clonotype was detected only a few times. V usage is TRBV7-9 and J usage is TRBJ1-5; D remains ambiguous. CDR3 length: 13 amino acids. CDR1 is SEHNR and CDR2 is FQNEAQ in the germline V gene (reference sequence). Trimming stripped 1 base from V and 4 bases from J, with 5 bases between. CDR3 region: CASSLGPNQPQHF. In DNA, the CDR3 is TGTGCCAGCAGCTTAGGGCCTAATCAGCCCCAGCATTTT. The full variable domain, rest sourced from reference TRBV7-9 and TRBJ1-5, is DTGVSQNPRHKITKRGQNVTFRCDPISEHNRLYWYRQTLGQGPEFLTYFQNEAQLEKSRLLSDRFSAERPKGSFSTLEIQRTEQGDSAMYLCASSLGPNQPQHFGDGTRLSIL.

This clonotype appeared a few times. J is TRBJ2-5 and V is TRBV24-1; the D gene could be TRBD1 or TRBD2 (7 bases each). The germline CDR1 and CDR2 sequences are KGHDR and SFDVKD. This CDR3 region has 15 residues. V was cut by 3 bases and J by 5 bases, with 15 bases left in between. CDR3 region: CATSDPQGGTETQYF. CDR3 bases: TGTGCCACCAGTGATCCCCAGGGGGGGACGGAGACCCAGTACTTC.

The sample holds one count of this clonotype. This chain connects TRBV5-4 to TRBJ2-7; 8 bases line up with TRBD1. CDR3 size: 18 residues. Trimming removed 0 bases from V and 4 bases from J; junction bases left unmatched: 15. Looked up from germline, CDR1 is SGHNT and CDR2 is YYREEE (reference sequence). The CDR3 DNA is TGTGCCAGCAGCTTGGAGGGTGAATTTCGGACAGGGAGGTACGAGCAGTACTTC. The encoded protein is CASSLEGEFRTGRYEQYF.

The rearrangement links TRBV19 to TRBJ1-4, with D unresolved. The V gene's germline CDR1 is LNHDA and CDR2 SQIVND (reference sequence). The CDR3 contains 15 residues. V was clipped by 8 bases and J by 8 bases, with 21 bases between them. The CDR3: CASQPLVRRKEKLFF. In DNA, the CDR3 is TGTGCCAGTCAACCCCTCGTACGGCGTAAGGAAAAACTGTTTTTT.

In regard to this clonotype: One end of the junction fails to match germline, which may point to a read error. The V and J genes are TRBV5-4 and TRBJ1-2, with D possibly TRBD1 on 6 matching bases. The germline gives CDR1 SGHNT, CDR2 YYREEE (reference sequence). This CDR3 is built from 15 residues. The CDR3: CATSPNPGASYGYTF. The CDR3 coding sequence is TGTGCCACCAGCCCTAATCCGGGGGCAAGCTATGGCTACACCTTC.

The chain carries TRBV6-1 and TRBJ1-3; TRBD1 agrees at 7 bases. J gave up 0 bases and V 4 bases, and 3 bases lay outside the gene matches. Germline V gene lookup returns CDR1 MNHNS and CDR2 SASEGT. The CDR3 has 15 amino acids. DNA of the CDR3: TGTGCCAGCAGTGTCGGGACAGACTCTGGAAACACCATATATTTT. It is translated as CASSVGTDSGNTIYF.

The chain carries TRBV5-1 and TRBJ2-1; D is perhaps TRBD1 or TRBD2 (5 bases each). Per the germline V gene, CDR1 is SGHRS and CDR2 is YFSETQ. The CDR3 is made up of 17 amino acids. Trimming removed 0 bases at V and 4 bases at J, with 17 bases between. CDR3 residues: CASSLGLRGAGYNEQFF. Written as DNA, the CDR3 is TGCGCCAGCAGCTTGGGGTTGAGAGGGGCGGGTTACAATGAGCAGTTCTTC.

This sequence joins TRBV7-8 and TRBJ2-2, with TRBD2 matching over 7 bases. CDR3 length: 16 amino acids. Per the germline V gene, CDR1 is SGHVS and CDR2 is FQNEAQ. Trimming at V came to 3 bases and at J to 3 bases, leaving 7 bases not matched to a gene. The CDR3 sequence: CASSFSWGGDTGELFF. The CDR3 DNA is TGTGCCAGCAGCTTCAGTTGGGGGGGGGACACCGGGGAGCTGTTTTTT.

The chain recombines TRBV2 with TRBJ2-7, with 7 bases identical to TRBD1. Trimming took 8 bases from V and 2 from J; bases not matched to a gene: 6. CDR1 and CDR2 (germline): SNHLY, FYNNEI. The CDR3 is 13 residues long. For the CDR3, the DNA is TGTGCCAGCCGCCGGGACAGTACCTACGAGCAGTACTTC. It codes for CASRRDSTYEQYF.

The chain joins TRBV12-3 or TRBV12-4 to TRBJ1-4, with no clear D. The ends were cut back, 2 bases at V and 7 bases at J, with 14 bases in the middle. CDR3 size: 15 residues. CDR3 coding DNA: TGTGCCAGCAGTTTATCAGGTGGGGTTCGTGAAAAACTGTTTTTT. Residues: CASSLSGGVREKLFF.

This clonotype was found a few times. The chain has TRBV2 and TRBJ2-5; 9 nucleotides align to TRBD1. The V gene end was trimmed by 2 bases and the J gene end by 7 bases; junction bases not matched to a gene: 11. CDR1 and CDR2 (germline): SNHLY, FYNNEI. The CDR3 is made up of 16 amino acids. CDR3 loop: CASSEIARTGEGTQYF. The CDR3 DNA reads as TGTGCCAGCAGTGAAATCGCCCGGACAGGGGAAGGGACCCAGTACTTC.

This clonotype was counted a few times. Here the CDR3 DNA reads TGTGCCACCAGTGTTCGCGGGGGGGCATCAGATACGCAGTATTTT. This codes for CATSVRGGASDTQYF. J is TRBJ2-3 and V is TRBV24-1; 9 bases line up with TRBD2. V trimming: 5 bases; J trimming: 4 bases; junction bases outside the gene matches: 6. Germline V CDR1 and CDR2: KGHDR, SFDVKD. The length of the CDR3 is 15 residues.

This clonotype was seen a handful of times. J is TRBJ2-5 and V is TRBV21-1; TRBD1 is the table's D call and was not checked against the DNA. TRBV21-1 is marked as a pseudogene. This CDR3 has 16 amino acids. The CDR3 loop reads CASSKARGQGVETQYF. CDR3 nucleotide sequence: TGTGCCAGCAGCAAAGCTAGGGGGCAGGGGGTCGAGACCCAGTACTTC.

The chain carries TRBV6-1 and TRBJ2-1; 11 nucleotides line up with TRBD2. Germline CDR1 is MNHNS and CDR2 is SASEGT. After removal of 6 bases from V and 5 bases from J, the junction contained 9 bases not matched to a gene. The CDR3 length is 16 residues. This CDR3 is CASRSPPGLADNEQFF. CDR3 DNA sequence: TGTGCCAGCAGGTCCCCCCCGGGACTAGCGGACAATGAGCAGTTCTTC.

In its sample, this clonotype was seen a few times. The rearrangement links TRBV6-4 to TRBJ1-6; 8 positions match TRBD1. The CDR3 has 14 residues. Germline-derived CDR1 and CDR2 are MRHNA and SNTAGT. V shed 6 bases and J 9 bases; nucleotides not matched to a gene: 7. This CDR3 reads CASRSGGEGSPLHF. The CDR3 DNA reads as TGTGCCAGCAGGTCAGGGGGCGAGGGTTCACCCCTCCACTTT.

The chain carries TRBV11-2 and TRBJ1-6; D gene ambiguous. CDR3 length equals 16 residues. The V gene's germline CDR1 is SGHAT and CDR2 FQNNGV. With 1 base removed from V and 0 bases from J, the gap between germline ends came to 7 bases. CDR3 sequence reads: CASSLAVSSYNSPLHF. The CDR3 DNA reads TGTGCCAGCAGCTTAGCAGTCAGCTCCTATAATTCACCCCTCCACTTT.

J is TRBJ1-4 and V is TRBV21-1. TRBV21-1 is assigned pseudogene status. The CDR3 contains 17 residues. DNA of the CDR3: TGTGCCAGCAGCAAAGTATGCGGAACAGCTTATAATGAAAAACTGTTTTTT. Residues: CASSKVCGTAYNEKLFF.